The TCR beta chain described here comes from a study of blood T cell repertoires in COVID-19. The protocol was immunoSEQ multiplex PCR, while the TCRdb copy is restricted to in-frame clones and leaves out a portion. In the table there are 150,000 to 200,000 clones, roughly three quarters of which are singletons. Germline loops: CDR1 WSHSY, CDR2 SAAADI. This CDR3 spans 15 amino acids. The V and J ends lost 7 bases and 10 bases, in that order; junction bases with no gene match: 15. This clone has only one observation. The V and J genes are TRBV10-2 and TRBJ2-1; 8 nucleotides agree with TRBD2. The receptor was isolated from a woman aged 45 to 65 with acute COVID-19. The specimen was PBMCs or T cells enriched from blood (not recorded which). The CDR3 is CASTGGLAGHREQFF. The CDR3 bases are TGCGCCAGCACCGGGGGGCTAGCGGGTCATAGGGAGCAGTTCTTC.